This entry lists 24 T cell receptor beta chains sequenced from one sample in a study of neurological immune-mediated disorders. MiXCR was run by TCRdb on the 5' RACE reads, yielding one entry per CDR3 protein. The sample gives some 27,000 distinct CDR3 sequences, under 25% of which show up once; roughly 30% is in the top ten. Sequencing was carried out using CD4+ T cells from blood. The receptors originated from a man over 45 with HTLV-1-associated myelopathy (HAM/TSP).

The chain recombines TRBV10-3 with TRBJ1-2; a weak D match, TRBD1 (5 bases). The germline V and J ends were trimmed by 10 bases and 7 bases, with 16 bases remaining between them. There are 12 residues in the CDR3. The germline V gene encodes CDR1 ENHRY and CDR2 SYGVKD. CDR3 loop: CATSGLLGGYTF. The CDR3 DNA reads as TGTGCCACCTCGGGACTTTTAGGTGGCTACACCTTC.

This clonotype was observed at least ten times. The chain is built from TRBV5-1 and TRBJ2-2; 9 nucleotides match TRBD1. This CDR3 spans 18 amino acids. Germline CDR1 SGHRS, CDR2 YFSETQ. The J segment lost 5 bases and the V segment lost 2 bases, leaving 13 bases of the junction unmatched. The CDR3 DNA follows: TGCGCCAGCAGCTTAACAGGGGGCCGAAGCATGAAAACCGGGGAGCTGTTTTTT. This sequence encodes CASSLTGGRSMKTGELFF.

This clonotype was seen many times. The chain has TRBV5-8 and TRBJ2-1; 9 nucleotides agree with TRBD2. CDR1 and CDR2 (germline): SGHTS, YDEGEE. The CDR3 runs to 15 residues. The junction had 3 bases not matched to a gene; V was cut back by 0 bases and J by 5 bases. In DNA form, the CDR3 reads TGTGCCAGCAGCTTGGGACAGCGGGGGGACAATGAGCAGTTCTTC. This sequence encodes CASSLGQRGDNEQFF.

The chain employs TRBV20-1 and TRBJ2-1, with D perhaps matching TRBD1 (6 bases). CDR1 DFQATT and CDR2 SNEGSKA come from the germline V gene (reference sequence). V was clipped by 5 bases and J by 3 bases, with 11 bases between them. This CDR3 has 13 residues. CDR3 nucleotide sequence: TGCAGTGCTTTTAACAGGGTCTACAATGAGCAGTTCTTC. It codes for CSAFNRVYNEQFF.

This clonotype was seen repeatedly, ten times or more. The chain is built from TRBV12-3 or TRBV12-4 and TRBJ1-1; D is unresolved. Trimming removed 4 bases at V and 10 bases at J, with 13 bases between. The CDR3 runs 12 residues. The CDR3 DNA follows: TGTGCCAGCAGTTCGCCGACCGAGGGAGCTTTCTTT. Translated, it gives CASSSPTEGAFF.

There are many counts of this clonotype. The chain uses TRBV7-2 and TRBJ2-1; 7 nucleotides match TRBD2. Germline loops: CDR1 SGHTA, CDR2 FQGNSA. The CDR3 consists of 16 residues. Germline trimming cut 0 bases from V and 7 bases from J; bases unmatched to any gene: 9. The CDR3 spells CASSLAPAGTNNEQFF. The CDR3 bases are TGTGCCAGCAGCTTAGCGCCAGCGGGGACCAATAATGAGCAGTTCTTC.

This clonotype was counted ten times or more. The rearrangement links TRBV5-1 to TRBJ2-1; 11 nucleotides line up with TRBD2. The CDR3 has 17 residues. CDR1 SGHRS and CDR2 YFSETQ come from the germline V gene. With 0 bases clipped from V and 7 bases from J, the junction kept 9 bases outside the gene matches. The CDR3 bases are TGCGCCAGCAGCTTGGGGGGACTAGCGGAACCAGGAAATGAGCAGTTCTTC. Its translation: CASSLGGLAEPGNEQFF.

The sample holds many counts of this clonotype. V usage is TRBV6-6 and J usage is TRBJ2-1; 10 bases are a match to TRBD2. The length of the CDR3 is 16 residues. The germline V gene encodes CDR1 MNHNY and CDR2 SVGAGI (reference sequence). J was trimmed by 4 bases and V by 6 bases; bases with no gene match: 9. The DNA for the CDR3 is TGTGCCAGCAGCCCCAAGCGGGGGGGGGCATACAATGAGCAGTTCTTC. It translates to CASSPKRGGAYNEQFF.

The chain employs TRBV11-2 and TRBJ2-1; 9 bases agree with TRBD1. The CDR3 consists of 15 residues. Germline loops: CDR1 SGHAT, CDR2 FQNNGV. V was pared by 2 bases and J by 9 bases, with 8 bases of the junction left unmatched. CDR3 nucleotide sequence: TGTGCCAGCAGCTTATCGCGGGACAGGGTGTTTGAGCAGTTCTTC. Its translation: CASSLSRDRVFEQFF.

This clonotype has ten or more counts. This chain links TRBV20-1 with TRBJ1-1; D remains ambiguous. The CDR3 totals 12 residues. Germline V gene data show CDR1 as DFQATT and CDR2 as SNEGSKA (reference sequence). Trimming took off 8 bases at V and 6 bases at J, with 16 bases between the two ends. CDR3 DNA sequence: TGCAGTACCGAGAGGGATGGGGCTGAAGCTTTCTTT. This encodes CSTERDGAEAFF.

This clonotype was seen ten or more times. The rearrangement joins TRBV7-9 to TRBJ1-5; TRBD1 matches at 9 bases. The CDR3 totals 18 residues. J gave up 1 base and V 5 bases, and 12 bases lay outside the gene matches. Germline V gene data show CDR1 as SEHNR and CDR2 as FQNEAQ (reference sequence). The CDR3 here is CASSRQGGSPRSNQPQHF. The DNA for the CDR3 is TGTGCCAGCAGCCGACAGGGGGGGTCCCCTAGGAGCAATCAGCCCCAGCATTTT.

This clonotype occurred many times. This chain connects TRBV5-1 to TRBJ2-2, with 9 positions matching TRBD1. The CDR3 has 14 residues. V lost 3 bases and J lost 4; bases outside the gene matches: 1. Germline V lookup: CDR1 SGHRS, CDR2 YFSETQ. The DNA for the CDR3 is TGCGCCAGCAGCTGGGGACAGGGCACCGGGGAGCTGTTTTTT. Protein sequence: CASSWGQGTGELFF.

The chain joins TRBV5-1 to TRBJ1-1; 7 positions match TRBD1. The CDR3 length is 15 residues. Trimming took 4 bases from V and 1 from J; bases not matched to a gene: 7. Germline CDR1 and CDR2: SGHRS and YFSETQ. The CDR3 region has the DNA TGCGCCAGCAGCATACAGGGGATGGGGAACACTGAAGCTTTCTTT. This sequence encodes CASSIQGMGNTEAFF.

This clonotype was seen many times. J is TRBJ1-4 and V is TRBV20-1; D remains unclear. The V end lost 0 bases, the J end lost 8 bases, and 13 bases lay between the germline ends. The CDR3 is 14 amino acids. From germline, CDR1 is DFQATT and CDR2 SNEGSKA (reference sequence). The CDR3: CSARDHRNREKLFF. The CDR3 region has the DNA TGCAGTGCTAGAGATCATAGGAACCGGGAAAAACTGTTTTTT.

This clonotype was seen ten or more times. This chain joins TRBV20-1 and TRBJ2-6; no definite D call. The germline V gene has CDR1 DFQATT and CDR2 SNEGSKA (reference sequence). Trimming removed 6 bases from V and 0 bases from J, with 9 bases in between. This CDR3 region has 14 residues. CDR3: CSAQEFSGANVLTF. In DNA form, the CDR3 reads TGCAGTGCCCAGGAGTTCTCTGGGGCCAACGTCCTGACTTTC.

This clonotype has at least ten counts. The chain links TRBV7-3 to TRBJ2-3, with TRBD2 identical over 10 bases. The germline V gene encodes CDR1 SGHTA and CDR2 FQGTGA. The CDR3 is made up of 17 amino acids. V shed 4 bases and J 2 bases; nucleotides not matched to a gene: 9. CDR3 region: CASSSGELAGITDTQYF. CDR3 sequence (DNA): TGTGCCAGCAGCTCGGGGGAACTAGCGGGGATCACAGATACGCAGTATTTT.

This clonotype appeared many times. CDR3 nucleotide sequence: TGCGCCAGCGACACAGGGGGCGGCCACAATGAGCAGTTCTTC. This codes for CASDTGGGHNEQFF. The V and J genes are TRBV5-1 and TRBJ2-1, with 9 bases aligning to TRBD1. This CDR3 region has 14 residues. The germline V gene encodes CDR1 SGHRS and CDR2 YFSETQ. V lost 7 bases, J lost 5 bases, and 7 bases stayed unmatched.

This clonotype was picked up many times. V usage is TRBV2 and J usage is TRBJ2-5; 8 bases map to TRBD2. The germline CDR1 and CDR2 sequences are SNHLY and FYNNEI. The CDR3 extends over 13 amino acids. V lost 3 bases, J lost 6 bases, and 3 bases stayed unmatched. CDR3 DNA: TGTGCCAGCAGTGAGAGCGGGGGCAAGACCCAGTACTTC. It is translated as CASSESGGKTQYF.

This clonotype was counted a few times. The chain joins TRBV3-1 to TRBJ1-3, with D perhaps matching TRBD1 (6 bases). Trimming cost V 1 base and J 0 bases, with 7 bases left between them. Germline lookup yields CDR1 LGHDT and CDR2 YNNKEL (reference sequence). The CDR3 runs 15 residues. The CDR3 sequence: CASSQGTVSGNTIYF. In nucleotides, the CDR3 is TGTGCCAGCAGCCAAGGGACAGTCTCTGGAAACACCATATATTTT.

The table lists this clonotype with many counts. The chain carries TRBV20-1 and TRBJ2-6; D ambiguous. Trimming removed 6 bases from V and 3 bases from J, with 15 bases in between. CDR1 is DFQATT, CDR2 SNEGSKA, per germline (reference sequence). The CDR3 extends over 15 amino acids. CDR3 sequence: CSASPPVGGANVLTF. In DNA form, the CDR3 reads TGCAGTGCCTCCCCCCCAGTCGGTGGGGCCAACGTCCTGACTTTC.

The V call is TRBV7-2, the J call TRBJ2-2, with 9 bases identical to TRBD2. This CDR3 has 17 amino acids. The germline CDR1 and CDR2 sequences are SGHTA and FQGNSA. J was trimmed by 7 bases and V by 5 bases; bases with no gene match: 14. This CDR3 reads CASSRPSSGLAGGELFF. In DNA, the CDR3 is TGTGCCAGCAGCCGACCTAGTTCGGGACTAGCCGGCGGGGAGCTGTTTTTT.

The chain links TRBV6-5 to TRBJ2-4, with 15 positions matching TRBD2. Germline values: CDR1 MNHEY, CDR2 SVGAGI. The CDR3 loop spans 17 amino acids. J was trimmed by 6 bases and V by 7 bases; bases with no gene match: 10. The CDR3 here is CASNPGLAGGPGNIQYF. CDR3 nucleotide sequence: TGTGCCAGCAATCCTGGACTAGCGGGGGGGCCAGGAAACATTCAGTACTTC.

This clonotype was counted ten times or more. This chain connects TRBV12-3 or TRBV12-4 to TRBJ1-5; no firm D call. The ends were cut back, 6 bases at V and 6 bases at J, with 9 bases in the middle. CDR3 length equals 12 residues. DNA for the CDR3: TGTGCCAGCAGAGGGCTGAGTCAGCCCCAGCATTTT. Translation: CASRGLSQPQHF.

This clonotype was counted many times. V gene TRBV5-6 combines with J gene TRBJ1-1; unclear D gene. CDR1 and CDR2 from the germline V gene are SGHDT and YYEEEE. V was pared by 2 bases and J by 3 bases, with 20 bases between. This CDR3 spans 17 amino acids. The CDR3 loop is CASSFPTMTRADTEAFF. The DNA of the CDR3 is TGTGCCAGCAGCTTTCCTACCATGACAAGGGCGGACACTGAAGCTTTCTTT.